The text below deals with one TCR beta chain. Its antigen remains unknown. This specimen comes from a study of PD-1 blockade in classical Hodgkin lymphoma. Using immunoSEQ multiplex PCR, the repertoire was profiled, and TCRdb retains in-frame clones only, with some absent. This sample carries tens of thousands of clones, roughly 94% of them seen once, and the ten largest clones take around 3.6%. The time point: newly diagnosed, previously untreated cHL patient sample. The study compared against PBMCs from newly diagnosed, untreated classical Hodgkin lymphoma. Study findings and constraints: Before treatment, TCR diversity in newly diagnosed patients was reportedly lower than in healthy donors. What caused the repertoire differences, perhaps disease activity or prior therapy, remains undefined.

This receptor was taken from a human donor with classical Hodgkin lymphoma. The sample comprised peripheral blood mononuclear cells (PBMCs).

The CDR3 is CASSSGLAGDNEQFF. The CDR3 DNA sequence: TGTGCCAGCAGCTCCGGACTAGCGGGGGACAATGAGCAGTTCTTC. The V and J genes are TRBV5-6 and TRBJ2-1, with 13 bases identical to TRBD2. Trimming took 3 bases from V and 5 from J; bases not matched to a gene: 2. The germline V gene has CDR1 SGHDT and CDR2 YYEEEE. The length of the CDR3 is 15 residues.